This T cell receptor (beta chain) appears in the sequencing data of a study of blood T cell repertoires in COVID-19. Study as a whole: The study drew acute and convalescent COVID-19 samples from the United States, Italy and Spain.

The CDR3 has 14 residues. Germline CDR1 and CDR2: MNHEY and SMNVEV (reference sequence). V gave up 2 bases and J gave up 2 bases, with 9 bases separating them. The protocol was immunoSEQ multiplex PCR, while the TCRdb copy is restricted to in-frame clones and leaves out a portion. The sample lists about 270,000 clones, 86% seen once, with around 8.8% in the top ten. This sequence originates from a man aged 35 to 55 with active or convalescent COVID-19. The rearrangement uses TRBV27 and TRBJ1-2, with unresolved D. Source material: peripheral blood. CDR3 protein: CASSLTIENYGYTF. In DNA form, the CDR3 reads TGTGCCAGCAGTTTAACTATAGAAAACTATGGCTACACCTTC.